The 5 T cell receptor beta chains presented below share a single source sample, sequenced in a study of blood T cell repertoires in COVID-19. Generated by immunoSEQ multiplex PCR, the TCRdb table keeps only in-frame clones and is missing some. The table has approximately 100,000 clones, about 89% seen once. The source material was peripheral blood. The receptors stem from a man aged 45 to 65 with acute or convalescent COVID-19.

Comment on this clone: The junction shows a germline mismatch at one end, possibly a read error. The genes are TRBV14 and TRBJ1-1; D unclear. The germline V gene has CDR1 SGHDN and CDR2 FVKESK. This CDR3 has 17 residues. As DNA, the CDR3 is TGTGCCAGCAGCCAAGAAGGAGCGGTACGGAGGAACGCTGAAGCTTTCTTT. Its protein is CASSQEGAVRRNAEAFF.

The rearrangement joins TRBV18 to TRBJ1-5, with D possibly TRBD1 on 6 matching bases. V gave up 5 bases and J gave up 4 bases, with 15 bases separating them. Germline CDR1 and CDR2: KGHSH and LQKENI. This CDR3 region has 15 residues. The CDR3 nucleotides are TGTGCCAGCTCAGGGGGGGGCGGCGGTAATCAGCCCCAGCATTTT. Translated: CASSGGGGGNQPQHF.

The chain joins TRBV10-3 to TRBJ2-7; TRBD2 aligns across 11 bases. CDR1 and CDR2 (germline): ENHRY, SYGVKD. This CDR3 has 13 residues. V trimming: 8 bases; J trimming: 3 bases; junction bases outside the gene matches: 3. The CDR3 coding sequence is TGTGCCATCGGGACTAGCGGCAGCTACGAGCAGTACTTC. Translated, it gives CAIGTSGSYEQYF.

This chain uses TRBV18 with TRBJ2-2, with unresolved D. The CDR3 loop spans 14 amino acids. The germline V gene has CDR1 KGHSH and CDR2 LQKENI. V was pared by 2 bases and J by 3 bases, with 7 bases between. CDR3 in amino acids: CASSPSRDTGELFF. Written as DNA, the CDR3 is TGTGCCAGCTCACCATCACGGGACACCGGGGAGCTGTTTTTT.

The CDR3 region is CASSPAPLTGGNQPQHF. CDR3 nucleotides: TGTGCCAGCTCACCAGCCCCTCTGACAGGGGGGAATCAGCCCCAGCATTTT. The chain combines TRBV18 with TRBJ1-5; 9 bases line up with TRBD1. This CDR3 spans 17 amino acids. Per germline, CDR1 KGHSH and CDR2 LQKENI. The V and J ends lost 2 bases and 4 bases, in that order; junction bases with no gene match: 9.